This TCR beta chain was sequenced during a study of cytomegalovirus exposure and HLA in healthy donors. General study results and limits: Segments of the TCR beta V type were, in most cases, productive about 87% or about 30% of the time in an earlier analysis. Sequence variants that were highly shared formed a cluster that was likely a sequencing artifact.

In the PCR, 60 Vbeta and 13 Jbeta primers were used. Clones were sequenced by immunoSEQ multiplex PCR, and TCRdb holds only the in-frame ones, with some missing. Altogether 150,000 to 200,000 clones are present, around 68% being singletons, with the ten largest covering about 1.3%. Germline V lookup: CDR1 SGHTA, CDR2 FQGTGA. Deletions cut 0 bases from V and 6 bases from J, with 7 bases between. This CDR3 has 13 amino acids. Concerning this clone itself: Antigen specificity is unknown.

Sequenced: PBMCs. The clonotype comes from a man aged 50-60 years in good health and CMV-seronegative. V gene TRBV7-3 combines with J gene TRBJ2-3; D not resolved. The CDR3 sequence is CASSLTLRDTQYF. CDR3 nucleotides: TGTGCCAGCAGCTTAACCTTGAGGGATACGCAGTATTTT.